Below, 10 T cell receptor beta chains from the same sample are listed, as sequenced in a study of T cells in Graves' hyperthyroidism and ophthalmopathy. Regions amplified from RNA transcripts were the TCR beta CDR3 regions. A first-round RT-PCR of the TCR CDR3 used the HTBI primer set. TCRdb re-called the multiplex PCR reads with MiXCR, one entry per CDR3 protein. Among under 130,000 distinct CDR3 sequences listed, roughly 50% were seen once. The sample taken for sequencing was blood. These receptors all come from a middle-aged man with Graves' hyperthyroidism.

This clonotype was detected many times. This chain connects TRBV9 to TRBJ2-3; TRBD2 matches at 7 bases. The V segment lost 5 bases and the J segment 0 bases; nucleotides outside the gene matches: 9. CDR1 is SGDLS and CDR2 is YYNGEE in the germline V gene. The CDR3 extends over 16 amino acids. CDR3 residues: CASSGGGDPSTDTQYF. The CDR3 DNA is TGTGCCAGCAGTGGGGGGGGGGACCCTAGCACAGATACGCAGTATTTT.

This clonotype was observed at least ten times. The rearrangement uses TRBV2 and TRBJ2-3; D perhaps matches TRBD2 (5 bases). This CDR3 comprises 14 residues. With 3 bases removed from V and 0 bases from J, the gap between germline ends came to 7 bases. Germline V gene lookup returns CDR1 SNHLY and CDR2 FYNNEI. The CDR3 DNA reads TGTGCCAGCAGTGATCGGGGAAGCACAGATACGCAGTATTTT. Encoded protein: CASSDRGSTDTQYF.

This clonotype has ten or more counts. This chain joins TRBV6-5 and TRBJ2-7, with no clear D. The germline V gene has CDR1 MNHEY and CDR2 SVGAGI. Trimming removed 3 bases at V and 0 bases at J, with 9 bases between. This CDR3 comprises 14 residues. The CDR3 DNA sequence: TGTGCCAGCAGTTATGGGGTCCCCTCCTACGAGCAGTACTTC. Translating it yields CASSYGVPSYEQYF.

As to this clonotype: With a much larger clone just one base away, this may be a read error. As the CDR3 is not closed by the conserved phenylalanine or tryptophan, this likely results from a read error. CDR3 DNA: TGTGCCAGCAGTTGGGGGCAGGGGGAAGGCTACACCCTC. Its translation: CASSWGQGEGYTL. V usage is TRBV12-3 or TRBV12-4 and J usage is TRBJ1-2; 7 bases are shared with TRBD1. V shed 4 bases and J 8 bases; nucleotides not matched to a gene: 7. The CDR3 has 13 residues.

This clonotype turned up a few times. The chain combines TRBV29-1 with TRBJ1-5, with D perhaps TRBD1 (5 bases). Trimming removed 4 bases from V and 0 bases from J, with 16 bases in between. The CDR3 totals 16 residues. The V gene's germline CDR1 is SQVTM and CDR2 ANQGSEA. The CDR3, as DNA: TGCAGCGTTGTGGCGGGGCCTACGTATAGCAATCAGCCCCAGCATTTT. Translation: CSVVAGPTYSNQPQHF.

J is TRBJ1-1 and V is TRBV9; D not certain. V lost 1 base and J lost 1, with 8 bases in between. Per germline, CDR1 SGDLS and CDR2 YYNGEE. The CDR3 length is 14 residues. The CDR3 protein is CASSVRSENTEAFF. CDR3 DNA: TGTGCCAGCAGCGTACGATCGGAGAACACTGAAGCTTTCTTT.

On this clonotype itself: This may come from a read error, since a much larger clone is one base off. The chain uses TRBV4-1 and TRBJ1-1; no definite D call. CDR1 is MGHRA, CDR2 YSYEKL, per germline. With 1 base removed from V and 1 base from J, the gap between germline ends came to 10 bases. The CDR3 runs to 15 residues. The CDR3 sequence: CASSQVVGKNTEAFF. The CDR3 region has the DNA TGCGCCAGCAGCCAAGTGGTCGGGAAGAACACTGAAGCTTTCTTT.

The chain recombines TRBV9 with TRBJ1-4; tentative D call: TRBD1 (5 bases). The V gene lost 4 bases and the J gene lost 8 bases, with 18 bases spanning the gap. CDR1 is SGDLS and CDR2 is YYNGEE in the germline V gene. The CDR3 is 15 residues long. The CDR3 reads CASSQDSGPVEKLFF. CDR3 nucleotides: TGTGCCAGCAGCCAAGATTCGGGACCCGTGGAAAAACTGTTTTTT.

The table lists this clonotype with many counts. V gene TRBV11-2 combines with J gene TRBJ2-2; D ambiguous. V lost 1 base and J 6 bases, leaving 6 bases between the germline ends. The CDR3 is 13 amino acids. Looked up from germline, CDR1 is SGHAT and CDR2 is FQNNGV. CDR3 sequence reads: CASSLGWAGELFF. CDR3 DNA sequence: TGTGCCAGCAGCTTAGGTTGGGCCGGGGAGCTGTTTTTT.

This clonotype came up many times. V usage is TRBV9 and J usage is TRBJ2-1; 7 nucleotides agree with TRBD2. CDR1 and CDR2 (germline): SGDLS, YYNGEE. Losses at the gene ends were 3 bases for V and 0 bases for J; bases not matched to a gene: 3. The CDR3 has 15 residues. Written as DNA, the CDR3 is TGTGCCAGCAGCGCCAGCGGGATCTCCTACAATGAGCAGTTCTTC. Translation gives CASSASGISYNEQFF.